These 23 T cell receptor beta chains share one sample of origin, sequenced in a study of cytomegalovirus exposure and HLA in healthy donors. The PCR was carried out with 60 Vbeta primers and 13 Jbeta primers. Data came from immunoSEQ multiplex PCR; TCRdb stores just in-frame clones and leaves some out. Here the sample spans 150,000 to 200,000 clones, about four fifths being singletons. Sequencing was carried out using PBMCs. Every receptor here comes from a woman aged 30 to 39 in good health and CMV-seropositive.

In this sample, this clone turned up a few times. CDR3 amino acids: CASSYQGNTEAFF. For the CDR3, the DNA is TGTGCCAGCAGCTACCAGGGTAACACTGAAGCTTTCTTT. The chain recombines TRBV7-2 with TRBJ1-1; a possible D gene is TRBD1 (5 bases). V lost 4 bases, J lost 2 bases, and 8 bases lay in between. Germline CDR1 is SGHTA and CDR2 is FQGNSA. The length of the CDR3 is 13 residues.

V gene TRBV27 combines with J gene TRBJ2-1, with 9 bases matching TRBD1. The CDR3 length is 15 residues. Germline lookup yields CDR1 MNHEY and CDR2 SMNVEV (reference sequence). J lost 5 bases, V lost 2 bases, and 4 bases had no gene match. The CDR3 coding sequence is TGTGCCAGCAGTTTACTCGGGACAGGGAACAATGAGCAGTTCTTC. It translates to CASSLLGTGNNEQFF.

The chain combines TRBV6-6 with TRBJ2-5; 11 bases are shared with TRBD1. The CDR3 sequence is 16 residues long. Germline V gives CDR1 MNHNY, CDR2 SVGAGI (reference sequence). V gave up 4 bases and J gave up 5 bases; unmatched junction bases: 9. The CDR3 loop reads CASSSGTGGRRETQYF. Here the CDR3 DNA reads TGTGCCAGCAGTTCGGGGACAGGGGGTCGACGCGAGACCCAGTACTTC.

In its sample, this clone was seen once. The gene calls are TRBV13 and TRBJ2-2, with 10 positions matching TRBD2. Germline V lookup: CDR1 PRHDT, CDR2 FYEKMQ (reference sequence). This CDR3 has 19 amino acids. V shed 2 bases, J shed 4 bases, and the junction held 13 bases outside the gene matches. Here the CDR3 reads CASSLLVLISGRTTGELFF. For the CDR3, the DNA is TGTGCCAGCAGCTTATTGGTTCTTATTAGCGGGAGGACCACCGGGGAGCTGTTTTTT.

The rearrangement joins TRBV30 to TRBJ1-1, with D unclear. With 7 bases removed from V and 3 bases from J, the gap between germline ends came to 15 bases. CDR3 length: 13 residues. Germline CDR1 reads GTSNPN; CDR2 reads SVGIG (reference sequence). CDR3 amino acids: CASSRTGDTEAFF. CDR3 nucleotides: TGTGCCTCTAGCAGGACGGGCGACACTGAAGCTTTCTTT.

This clone was seen a handful of times. The V call is TRBV12-5, the J call TRBJ1-2, with 7 bases fitting TRBD1. CDR1 and CDR2 from the germline V gene are LGHNT and FRNRAP. The CDR3 contains 14 residues. Unmatched junction bases numbered 2, after V lost 3 bases and J lost 1 base. CDR3 nucleotide sequence: TGTGCTAGTGGTTTAGCAGGGGGTAACTATGGCTACACCTTC. It is translated as CASGLAGGNYGYTF.

V is TRBV10-3 and J is TRBJ1-5, with a tentative D call TRBD1 (6 bases). Deletions cut 0 bases from V and 0 bases from J, with 12 bases between. Germline CDR1 is ENHRY and CDR2 is SYGVKD. This CDR3 spans 17 amino acids. The CDR3 loop reads CAISESGGRDSNQPQHF. CDR3 in DNA: TGTGCCATCAGTGAGTCAGGGGGTCGAGATAGCAATCAGCCCCAGCATTTT.

The V and J genes are TRBV6-1 and TRBJ1-6; TRBD1 might be the D (5 bases). The CDR3 is made up of 14 amino acids. Germline-derived CDR1 and CDR2 are MNHNS and SASEGT. The ends were cut back, 5 bases at V and 9 bases at J, with 14 bases in the middle. In nucleotides, the CDR3 is TGTGCCAGCAGTCCCGGGGCCGGGGGTTCACCCCTCCACTTT. As protein: CASSPGAGGSPLHF.

The gene calls are TRBV2 and TRBJ1-5, with TRBD1 matching over 8 bases. V was pared by 5 bases and J by 6 bases, with 9 bases of the junction left unmatched. This CDR3 has 15 residues. Germline CDR1 and CDR2: SNHLY and FYNNEI. CDR3 protein: CASSQGARRGQPQHF. In DNA form, the CDR3 reads TGTGCCAGCAGTCAGGGGGCGCGTCGAGGTCAGCCCCAGCATTTT.

This chain uses TRBV7-9 with TRBJ1-6; 11 bases are shared with TRBD1. Trimming cost V 5 bases and J 9 bases; bases outside gene matches: 3. This CDR3 is 14 amino acids long. The V gene's germline CDR1 is SEHNR and CDR2 FQNEAQ (reference sequence). DNA for the CDR3: TGTGCCAGCAGCAAAGGACAGGGGGCTTCACCCCTCCACTTT. It yields the protein CASSKGQGASPLHF. Drawing the rest from reference TRBV7-9 and TRBJ1-6, the complete variable domain is DTGVSQNPRHKITKRGQNVTFRCDPISEHNRLYWYRQTLGQGPEFLTYFQNEAQLEKSRLLSDRFSAERPKGSFSTLEIQRTEQGDSAMYLCASSKGQGASPLHFGNGTRLTVT.

J is TRBJ1-4 and V is TRBV28; D call uncertain. This CDR3 comprises 15 residues. CDR1 is MDHEN and CDR2 is SYDVKM in the germline V gene. V shed 8 bases and J shed 10 bases, with 23 bases lying between them. CDR3 region: CASLLRGGLMRKLFF. In DNA form, the CDR3 reads TGTGCCAGCCTCCTTCGTGGCGGGTTAATGAGAAAACTGTTTTTT.

The chain combines TRBV7-8 with TRBJ2-7, with D possibly matching TRBD2 (5 bases). V was pared by 1 base and J by 2 bases, with 18 bases between. The CDR3 runs 17 residues. Looked up from germline, CDR1 is SGHVS and CDR2 is FQNEAQ. CDR3 residues: CASSLGESSGDPYEQYF. Here the CDR3 DNA reads TGTGCCAGCAGCTTAGGAGAGTCGAGCGGAGACCCCTACGAGCAGTACTTC.

J is TRBJ1-2 and V is TRBV28; weak D call: TRBD1 (6 bases). This CDR3 is 14 amino acids long. Germline-derived CDR1 and CDR2 are MDHEN and SYDVKM. V lost 3 bases and J 8 bases, leaving 16 bases between the germline ends. The CDR3 DNA reads TGTGCCAGCAGTTTGGGCGACAGGACGGGCGGCTACACCTTC. Amino acids: CASSLGDRTGGYTF.

This rearrangement joins TRBV18 to TRBJ1-1; D perhaps matches TRBD1 (5 bases). Trimming removed 2 bases at V and 9 bases at J, with 13 bases between. The CDR3 is made up of 13 amino acids. Germline CDR1 reads KGHSH; CDR2 reads LQKENI. CDR3 bases: TGTGCCAGCTCACCAGGCTTCAGGGCGAAAGCTTTCTTT. It encodes CASSPGFRAKAFF.

The CDR3 coding sequence is TGTGCCAGAAGCCATCTTGGGACAGGGGATGAAAAACTGTTTTTT. Encoded protein: CARSHLGTGDEKLFF. J is TRBJ1-4 and V is TRBV5-3; 10 positions match TRBD1. TRBV5-3 is reported as an ORF; its role is uncertain. The CDR3 length is 15 residues. V trimming: 4 bases; J trimming: 6 bases; junction bases outside the gene matches: 6.

The genes are TRBV19 and TRBJ2-2, with TRBD1 identical over 8 bases. Germline CDR1 is LNHDA and CDR2 is SQIVND (reference sequence). The CDR3 contains 17 residues. The ends lost 6 bases at V and 5 bases at J; junction bases unmatched: 14. The CDR3 DNA follows: TGTGCCAGTAGCTCCCCCCAAGGACAGGGAAGAACCGGGGAGCTGTTTTTT. The encoded protein is CASSSPQGQGRTGELFF.

V gene TRBV29-1 combines with J gene TRBJ1-1, with TRBD1 identical over 9 bases. The CDR3 length is 13 residues. The V gene end was trimmed by 4 bases and the J gene end by 1 base; junction bases not matched to a gene: 1. Per the germline V gene, CDR1 is SQVTM and CDR2 is ANQGSEA. Here the CDR3 DNA reads TGCAGCGTTGGACAGGGGGAGAACACTGAAGCTTTCTTT. Residues: CSVGQGENTEAFF.

J is TRBJ2-3 and V is TRBV30, with 8 bases fitting TRBD2. V lost 0 bases and J lost 7; bases outside the gene matches: 9. The CDR3 is 15 amino acids. CDR1 GTSNPN and CDR2 SVGIG come from the germline V gene (reference sequence). CDR3 nucleotide sequence: TGTGCCTGGAGTGTACTAGGGGCTAGCGGGTATACGCAGTATTTT. It specifies CAWSVLGASGYTQYF.

The V and J genes are TRBV19 and TRBJ2-3; TRBD2 matches at 11 bases. The V and J ends lost 3 bases and 5 bases, in that order; junction bases with no gene match: 7. Germline CDR1 LNHDA, CDR2 SQIVND (reference sequence). The CDR3 spans 16 residues. The CDR3 is CASSIQLAGAQDTQYF. CDR3 coding DNA: TGTGCCAGTAGTATCCAACTAGCGGGAGCCCAAGATACGCAGTATTTT.

The V and J genes are TRBV4-3 and TRBJ1-6; D not resolved. In germline, CDR1 is LGHNA, CDR2 YSLEER. V was trimmed by 0 bases and J by 9 bases, leaving 9 bases between them. This CDR3 contains 14 residues. CDR3 bases: TGCGCCAGCAGCCAAGACAGGTTCATTTCACCCCTCCACTTT. Translating it yields CASSQDRFISPLHF.

The V and J genes are TRBV27 and TRBJ1-5; 8 nucleotides line up with TRBD1. The J segment lost 6 bases and the V segment lost 3 bases, leaving 13 bases of the junction unmatched. The CDR3 is made up of 17 amino acids. Germline CDR1 MNHEY, CDR2 SMNVEV (reference sequence). CDR3 sequence (DNA): TGTGCCAGCAGTTTCCTTGGGACAGGACTTCCAGGTCAGCCCCAGCATTTT. Encoded protein: CASSFLGTGLPGQPQHF.

This clone was detected only a few times. This chain connects TRBV2 to TRBJ2-7; TRBD1 is a possible D gene (6 bases). Germline lookup yields CDR1 SNHLY and CDR2 FYNNEI. CDR3 size: 12 residues. Trimming cost V 5 bases and J 5 bases, with 10 bases left between them. The CDR3 here is CASSTGFDEQYF. In DNA form, the CDR3 reads TGTGCCAGCAGTACAGGGTTCGACGAGCAGTACTTC.

The chain couples TRBV6-6 to TRBJ1-5, with 8 nucleotides matching TRBD1. Germline CDR1 and CDR2: MNHNY and SVGAGI (reference sequence). CDR3 length: 14 residues. The V gene end was trimmed by 4 bases and the J gene end by 6 bases; junction bases not matched to a gene: 5. CDR3 region: CASSSLQGAQPQHF. As DNA, the CDR3 is TGTGCCAGCAGTTCCCTCCAGGGGGCTCAGCCCCAGCATTTT.